This T cell receptor (beta chain) originates from a study of cytomegalovirus exposure and HLA in healthy donors. Study results and limitations: Certain indistinguishable V segments, among them TRBV6-2 and TRBV6-3, were excluded.

As to this clone: Its specificity is not known.

CDR3 length equals 15 residues. The V gene lost 3 bases and the J gene lost 0 bases, with 12 bases spanning the gap. The germline CDR1 and CDR2 sequences are KGHSH and LQKENI. The PCR employed 60 Vbeta primers together with 13 Jbeta primers. Sequenced by immunoSEQ multiplex PCR; TCRdb stores in-frame clones only, minus some. The sample lists 37,000 or so clones, around 69% occurring once. V gene TRBV18 combines with J gene TRBJ2-7; possibly TRBD1 for D (7 bases). The sequencing input was PBMCs. This receptor was identified in a man under 40 in good health and CMV-seronegative. The CDR3 region is CASSPAGQSSYEQYF. CDR3 nucleotide sequence: TGTGCCAGCTCACCTGCGGGACAGAGCTCCTACGAGCAGTACTTC.